Each of the 30 T cell receptor beta chains below was sequenced from the same sample in a study of cytotoxic CD8 clonotypes in ibrutinib-treated CLL. Generated by immunoSEQ multiplex PCR, the TCRdb table keeps only in-frame clones and is missing some. This sample yields some 130,000 clones, of which 70% to 90% are seen a single time; roughly 2% belongs to the top ten. The source was PBMCs, collected after 24 months of ibrutinib treatment. The receptors were gathered from a human donor with chronic lymphocytic leukemia.

The chain couples TRBV28 to TRBJ1-3; D is possibly TRBD1 (5 bases). V was trimmed by 8 bases and J by 2 bases, leaving 13 bases between them. The germline CDR1 and CDR2 sequences are MDHEN and SYDVKM. The CDR3 is 14 residues long. CDR3 DNA sequence: TGTGCCAGCGGACGGGACTTGACTGGAAACACCATATATTTT. As protein: CASGRDLTGNTIYF.

This clone came up a few times. The genes are TRBV7-2 and TRBJ2-2; 7 bases line up with TRBD2. CDR1 is SGHTA and CDR2 is FQGNSA in the germline V gene. J gave up 5 bases and V 2 bases, and 8 bases lay outside the gene matches. The CDR3 sequence is 16 residues long. CDR3 in amino acids: CASSLTSARGTGELFF. In nucleotides, the CDR3 is TGTGCCAGCAGCTTAACTAGCGCCAGAGGGACCGGGGAGCTGTTTTTT. The full variable domain, with the rest looked up from reference TRBV7-2 and TRBJ2-2, is GAGVSQSPSNKVTEKGKDVELRCDPISGHTALYWYRQSLGQGLEFLIYFQGNSAPDKSGLPSDRFSAERTGGSVSTLTIQRTQQEDSAVYLCASSLTSARGTGELFFGEGSRLTVL.

The gene calls are TRBV9 and TRBJ2-7; 9 bases agree with TRBD2. Germline values: CDR1 SGDLS, CDR2 YYNGEE. This CDR3 comprises 15 residues. The J segment lost 2 bases and the V segment lost 0 bases, leaving 3 bases of the junction unmatched. CDR3 region: CASSVGLAETYEQYF. The CDR3 DNA follows: TGTGCCAGCAGCGTAGGACTAGCGGAAACCTACGAGCAGTACTTC.

The chain employs TRBV27 and TRBJ2-2; D gene ambiguous. CDR3 length: 15 amino acids. CDR1 MNHEY and CDR2 SMNVEV come from the germline V gene (reference sequence). Trimming stripped 6 bases from V and 4 bases from J, with 15 bases between. CDR3: CASSPNRRITGELFF. The CDR3 nucleotides read TGTGCCAGCAGCCCCAATAGGCGGATCACCGGGGAGCTGTTTTTT.

This rearrangement joins TRBV29-1 to TRBJ2-1; 11 positions agree with TRBD2. J lost 9 bases, V lost 7 bases, and 11 bases had no gene match. From germline, CDR1 is SQVTM and CDR2 ANQGSEA. The CDR3 consists of 14 residues. CDR3 sequence reads: CSARRASGRPEQFF. Written as DNA, the CDR3 is TGCAGCGCCCGGCGAGCTAGCGGGAGGCCTGAGCAGTTCTTC.

This clone appeared once. V usage is TRBV29-1 and J usage is TRBJ1-2; D unresolved. The germline CDR1 and CDR2 sequences are SQVTM and ANQGSEA. The CDR3 has 11 residues. Trimming pared 7 bases from V and 8 bases from J, leaving 14 bases between. The chain's CDR3 is CSAFRDAGYTF. In DNA, the CDR3 is TGCAGCGCGTTCCGAGATGCGGGCTACACCTTC.

J is TRBJ2-1 and V is TRBV12-1; TRBD1, the D gene given by the table, was not confirmed from the DNA. TRBV12-1 is assigned pseudogene status. The CDR3 spans 13 residues. The CDR3 DNA follows: TGTGCCAGTTGGAGACAGGGCCACAATGAGCAGTTCTTC. The encoded protein is CASWRQGHNEQFF.

The gene calls are TRBV7-3 and TRBJ2-2; TRBD1 is a possible D gene (5 bases). The V end was cut by 1 base, the J end by 5 bases, with 29 bases between. CDR3 size: 21 residues. Per germline, CDR1 SGHTA and CDR2 FQGTGA. The chain's CDR3 is CASSLIRARSRTRLETGELFF. In DNA form, the CDR3 reads TGTGCCAGCAGCTTAATCAGGGCCCGCAGCCGAACACGATTAGAGACCGGGGAGCTGTTTTTT.

The chain joins TRBV4-3 to TRBJ1-5; 7 nucleotides line up with TRBD1. The CDR3 is 16 amino acids. With V trimmed by 0 bases and J by 6 bases, 8 bases remained unmatched. Germline CDR1 LGHNA, CDR2 YSLEER. The CDR3 region is CASSQDTGAGSQPQHF. The CDR3 nucleotides are TGCGCCAGCAGCCAAGACACAGGGGCCGGGAGTCAGCCCCAGCATTTT.

The chain links TRBV5-1 to TRBJ1-5; D might be TRBD1 (5 bases). The germline gives CDR1 SGHRS, CDR2 YFSETQ. CDR3 size: 15 residues. V was trimmed by 4 bases and J by 0 bases, leaving 11 bases between them. The CDR3 DNA follows: TGCGCCAGCAGCCCGGGGACGGGTAGCAATCAGCCCCAGCATTTT. It yields the protein CASSPGTGSNQPQHF.

The rearrangement uses TRBV30 and TRBJ1-1; the match to TRBD1 covers 8 bases. This CDR3 is 14 amino acids long. With V trimmed by 2 bases and J by 1 base, 3 bases remained unmatched. Per the germline V gene, CDR1 is GTSNPN and CDR2 is SVGIG (reference sequence). The CDR3 nucleotides are TGTGCCTGGAGTCCCAGGGGGCGGAACACTGAAGCTTTCTTT. As protein: CAWSPRGRNTEAFF.

Here the CDR3 reads CASGGTQNTGELFF. CDR3 nucleotide sequence: TGTGCCAGCGGCGGGACTCAGAACACCGGGGAGCTGTTTTTT. V is TRBV7-8 and J is TRBJ2-2; D may be TRBD2 (6 bases). This CDR3 has 14 residues. Deletions cut 8 bases from V and 1 base from J, with 11 bases between. The germline V gene has CDR1 SGHVS and CDR2 FQNEAQ. Based on the CDR3 plus reference TRBV7-8 and TRBJ2-2, the full variable domain is GAGVSQSPRYKVAKRGQDVALRCDPISGHVSLFWYQQALGQGPEFLTYFQNEAQLDKSGLPSDRFFAERPEGSVSTLKIQRTQQEDSAVYLCASGGTQNTGELFFGEGSRLTVL.

The V call is TRBV7-3, the J call TRBJ2-2; tentatively, D is TRBD1 (6 bases). V was pared by 5 bases and J by 4 bases, with 8 bases between. The length of the CDR3 is 13 residues. Germline CDR1 SGHTA, CDR2 FQGTGA. CDR3 region: CASSPRGTGELFF. The CDR3 coding sequence is TGTGCCAGCAGCCCCAGGGGCACCGGGGAGCTGTTTTTT.

This chain uses TRBV7-3 with TRBJ2-7, with D possibly called TRBD1 or TRBD2 (5 bases each). Looked up from germline, CDR1 is SGHTA and CDR2 is FQGTGA. The CDR3 has 14 residues. The germline V and J ends were trimmed by 5 bases and 4 bases, with 15 bases remaining between them. As DNA, the CDR3 is TGTGCCAGCAGCATAGACACTGGGGGTTACGAGCAGTACTTC. It yields the protein CASSIDTGGYEQYF.

V and J are TRBV30 and TRBJ1-5; the D gene is possibly TRBD1 (5 bases). With 3 bases removed from V and 2 bases from J, the gap between germline ends came to 14 bases. The V gene's germline CDR1 is GTSNPN and CDR2 SVGIG (reference sequence). This CDR3 contains 15 residues. The CDR3 nucleotides are TGTGCCTGGAGCATAGGGGAGTTGGGCAATCAGCCCCAGCATTTT. This gives the protein CAWSIGELGNQPQHF.

This clone appeared once. The V gene is TRBV14, the J gene TRBJ1-4; D gene ambiguous. The CDR3 consists of 15 residues. CDR1 is SGHDN and CDR2 is FVKESK in the germline V gene. The germline V and J ends were trimmed by 1 base and 8 bases, with 14 bases remaining between them. Here the CDR3 DNA reads TGTGCCAGCAGCCAAGGGCAATCATTGCGAGAAAAACTGTTTTTT. Protein: CASSQGQSLREKLFF. Variable domain in full (rest from reference TRBV14 and TRBJ1-4): EAGVTQFPSHSVIEKGQTVTLRCDPISGHDNLYWYRRVMGKEIKFLLHFVKESKQDESGMPNNRFLAERTGGTYSTLKVQPAELEDSGVYFCASSQGQSLREKLFFGSGTQLSVL.

J is TRBJ2-7 and V is TRBV6-1; TRBD1 matches 9 bases. The V and J ends lost 4 bases and 1 base, in that order; junction bases with no gene match: 5. Germline V gives CDR1 MNHNS, CDR2 SASEGT. The CDR3 has 15 residues. CDR3 protein: CASSAGGTGSYEQYF. The CDR3 nucleotides are TGTGCCAGCAGTGCAGGTGGGACAGGGTCCTACGAGCAGTACTTC.

The genes are TRBV9 and TRBJ2-1; 12 bases agree with TRBD1. V lost 7 bases and J lost 5; bases outside the gene matches: 7. The CDR3 has 15 amino acids. CDR1 and CDR2 (germline): SGDLS, YYNGEE. CDR3: CASARDRGPNNEQFF. In nucleotides, the CDR3 is TGTGCCAGCGCCCGGGACAGGGGGCCAAACAATGAGCAGTTCTTC.

This rearrangement joins TRBV2 to TRBJ2-2, with D hard to call. Between the trimmed V and J ends, which lost 9 bases and 3 bases, there was a span of 11 bases. The germline gives CDR1 SNHLY, CDR2 FYNNEI. CDR3 length: 13 residues. In DNA, the CDR3 is TGTGCCAGGTTAGACTCTGACACCGGGGAGCTGTTTTTT. The encoded protein is CARLDSDTGELFF.

The V call is TRBV21-1, the J call TRBJ2-7; the table gives TRBD2 as D, unverified against the DNA. TRBV21-1 is a pseudogene segment. The CDR3 spans 15 residues. The CDR3 sequence is CASSKEWETQDEQYF. CDR3 in DNA: TGTGCCAGCAGCAAAGAGTGGGAGACTCAAGACGAGCAGTACTTC.

This clone was seen once. The chain has TRBV6-5 and TRBJ2-1, with D possibly being TRBD2 (5 bases). Looked up from germline, CDR1 is MNHEY and CDR2 is SVGAGI. Trimming removed 6 bases from V and 9 bases from J, with 15 bases in between. This CDR3 has 13 amino acids. CDR3 DNA: TGTGCCAGCAGCCGCCCCGGTGGAGGTGAGCAGTTCTTC. Protein: CASSRPGGGEQFF.

V is TRBV4-3 and J is TRBJ1-2; tentative D call: TRBD1 (6 bases). The CDR3 runs to 15 residues. Germline loops: CDR1 LGHNA, CDR2 YSLEER. Trimming removed 3 bases at V and 0 bases at J, with 11 bases between. Here the CDR3 reads CASSHAGATNYGYTF. The CDR3, as DNA: TGCGCCAGCAGCCACGCAGGGGCGACTAACTATGGCTACACCTTC.

J is TRBJ1-1 and V is TRBV19; 7 positions match TRBD1. Germline V gene data show CDR1 as LNHDA and CDR2 as SQIVND (reference sequence). With 3 bases clipped from V and 3 bases from J, the junction kept 13 bases outside the gene matches. The CDR3 has 17 amino acids. CDR3 sequence: CASSILYGQAGHTEAFF. In DNA form, the CDR3 reads TGTGCCAGTAGTATTCTTTACGGACAGGCGGGTCACACTGAAGCTTTCTTT.

The V call is TRBV7-2, the J call TRBJ2-4; 10 nucleotides line up with TRBD2. V was clipped by 2 bases and J by 3 bases; unmatched bases: 4. CDR3 length equals 16 residues. CDR1 is SGHTA, CDR2 FQGNSA, per germline. CDR3 protein: CASSLNLAGVKNIQYF. For the CDR3, the DNA is TGTGCCAGCAGCTTAAACCTAGCGGGAGTCAAAAACATTCAGTACTTC.

V and J are TRBV11-1 and TRBJ1-1; D ambiguous. This CDR3 has 12 residues. Germline V gene lookup returns CDR1 SGHAT and CDR2 FQDESV (reference sequence). The V end lost 0 bases, the J end lost 8 bases, and 7 bases lay between the germline ends. For the CDR3, the DNA is TGTGCCAGCAGCTTAGCGTCCTCCGAAGCTTTCTTT. This codes for CASSLASSEAFF. The whole variable domain, remainder taken from reference TRBV11-1 and TRBJ1-1, is EAEVAQSPRYKITEKSQAVAFWCDPISGHATLYWYRQILGQGPELLVQFQDESVVDDSQLPKDRFSAERLKGVDSTLKIQPAELGDSAMYLCASSLASSEAFFGQGTRLTVV.

The chain couples TRBV30 to TRBJ1-2; D unclear. Germline V gene data show CDR1 as GTSNPN and CDR2 as SVGIG (reference sequence). The CDR3 sequence is 13 residues long. V was cut by 3 bases and J by 7 bases, with 15 bases left in between. The CDR3 bases are TGTGCCTGGAGCGCCGAGGTAGTACGTGGCTACACCTTC. Translating it yields CAWSAEVVRGYTF.

The rearrangement uses TRBV15 and TRBJ1-6; D is unclear. V gave up 6 bases and J gave up 10 bases, with 25 bases separating them. The CDR3 spans 17 residues. CDR1 and CDR2 (germline): LNHNV, YYDKDF (reference sequence). CDR3 nucleotide sequence: TGTGCCACCAGTAAAAGGGCCGGTTTGGTCAGAGACTCACCCCTCCACTTT. Amino acid sequence: CATSKRAGLVRDSPLHF.

The chain joins TRBV9 to TRBJ2-7, with TRBD2 identical over 10 bases. The J segment lost 3 bases and the V segment lost 4 bases, leaving 4 bases of the junction unmatched. Germline lookup yields CDR1 SGDLS and CDR2 YYNGEE. The CDR3 has 14 residues. The chain's CDR3 is CASSPGLAVYEQYF. CDR3 sequence (DNA): TGTGCCAGCAGCCCCGGACTAGCGGTCTACGAGCAGTACTTC.

The chain has TRBV4-1 and TRBJ2-3; tentative D call: TRBD1 (5 bases). V lost 5 bases and J lost 6, with 18 bases in between. The length of the CDR3 is 15 residues. The germline V gene has CDR1 MGHRA and CDR2 YSYEKL. The CDR3 nucleotides read TGCGCCAGCAGCGCGACAAGGGGTGGGCCTGATACGCAGTATTTT. Translated: CASSATRGGPDTQYF.

The genes are TRBV7-2 and TRBJ2-7; D is uncertain. Trimming pared 1 base from V and 1 base from J, leaving 8 bases between. The V gene's germline CDR1 is SGHTA and CDR2 FQGNSA. This CDR3 is built from 14 residues. CDR3 sequence: CASSLDPGSYEQYF. The CDR3 bases are TGTGCCAGCAGCTTAGACCCCGGGTCCTACGAGCAGTACTTC.